The present T cell receptor beta chain was sequenced within a study of long-term antiretroviral therapy in people with HIV. Whole-study results and caveats: Blood in the study was drawn between about 2004 and 2017, possibly under older ART regimens, which may be less effective than current ones.

On this clone: Antigen specificity is unknown.

The J segment lost 0 bases and the V segment lost 3 bases, leaving 9 bases of the junction unmatched. CDR1 and CDR2 (germline): SGHDT, YYEEEE. The CDR3 has 18 residues. Survey-level resolution applied to immunoSEQ assay v3.0. Researchers set sequencing to target 40,000-50,000 T-cell genomes per sample. Clones were sequenced by immunoSEQ multiplex PCR, and TCRdb holds only the in-frame ones, with some missing. The repertoire consists of around 19,000 clones, with 70% to 90% occurring once and the leading ten covering about 3.5%. It was in the United States that all participants with HIV were treated. V gene TRBV5-6 combines with J gene TRBJ2-1; 10 bases agree with TRBD1. The sequence was obtained from a woman in her 50s with HIV. The input for sequencing was unsorted PBMCs, taken 2.6 years after starting antiretroviral therapy. The DNA for the CDR3 is TGTGCCAGCAGCTCGACAGGGGGCGCCCCGAGCTCCTACAATGAGCAGTTCTTC. Encoded protein: CASSSTGGAPSSYNEQFF.